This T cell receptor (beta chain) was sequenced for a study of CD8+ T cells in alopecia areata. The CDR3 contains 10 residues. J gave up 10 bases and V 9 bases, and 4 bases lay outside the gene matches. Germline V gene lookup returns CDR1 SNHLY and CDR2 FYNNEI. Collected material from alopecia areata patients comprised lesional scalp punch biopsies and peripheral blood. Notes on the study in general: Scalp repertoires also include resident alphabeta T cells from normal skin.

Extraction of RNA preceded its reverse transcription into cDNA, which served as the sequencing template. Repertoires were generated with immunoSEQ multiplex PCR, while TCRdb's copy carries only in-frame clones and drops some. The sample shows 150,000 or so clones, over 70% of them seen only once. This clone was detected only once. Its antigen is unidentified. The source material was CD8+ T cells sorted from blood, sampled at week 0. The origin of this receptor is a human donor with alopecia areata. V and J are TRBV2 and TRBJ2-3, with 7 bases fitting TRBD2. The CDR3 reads CASRGRAQYF. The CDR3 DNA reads TGTGCCAGTCGAGGGAGGGCGCAGTATTTT.